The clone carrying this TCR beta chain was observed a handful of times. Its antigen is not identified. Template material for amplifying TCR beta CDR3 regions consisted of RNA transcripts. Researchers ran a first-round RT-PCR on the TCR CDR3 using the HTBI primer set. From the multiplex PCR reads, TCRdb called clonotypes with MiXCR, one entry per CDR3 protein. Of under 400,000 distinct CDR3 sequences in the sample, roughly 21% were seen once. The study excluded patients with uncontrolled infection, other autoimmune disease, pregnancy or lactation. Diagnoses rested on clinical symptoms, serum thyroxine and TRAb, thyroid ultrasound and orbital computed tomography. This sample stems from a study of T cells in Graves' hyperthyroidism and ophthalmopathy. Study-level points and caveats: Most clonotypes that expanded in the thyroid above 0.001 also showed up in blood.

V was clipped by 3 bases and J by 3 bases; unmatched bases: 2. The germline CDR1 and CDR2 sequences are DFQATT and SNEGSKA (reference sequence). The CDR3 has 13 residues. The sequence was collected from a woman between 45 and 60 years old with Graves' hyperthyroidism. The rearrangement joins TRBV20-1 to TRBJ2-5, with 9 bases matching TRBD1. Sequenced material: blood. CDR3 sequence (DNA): TGCAGTGCTAGGAGGACAGGGGAAGAGACCCAGTACTTC. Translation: CSARRTGEETQYF.